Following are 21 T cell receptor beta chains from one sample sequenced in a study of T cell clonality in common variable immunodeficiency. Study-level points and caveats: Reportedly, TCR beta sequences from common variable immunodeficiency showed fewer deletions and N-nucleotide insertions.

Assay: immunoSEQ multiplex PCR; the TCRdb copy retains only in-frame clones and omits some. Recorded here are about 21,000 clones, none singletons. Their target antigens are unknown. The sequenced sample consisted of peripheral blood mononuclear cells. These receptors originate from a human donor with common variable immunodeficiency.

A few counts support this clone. The CDR3 loop is CASSLWLHNEQFF. The DNA read from the CDR3 is TGTGCCAGCAGCTTATGGCTTCACAATGAG. The chain has TRBV13 and TRBJ2-1; no reliable D call. Sequencing ends 3 residues short of the CDR3 end; the germline J gene provides the rest. The germline gives CDR1 PRHDT, CDR2 FYEKMQ (reference sequence). V was shortened by 2 bases and J by 5 bases, with 7 bases between the two germline ends. The length of the CDR3 is 13 residues.

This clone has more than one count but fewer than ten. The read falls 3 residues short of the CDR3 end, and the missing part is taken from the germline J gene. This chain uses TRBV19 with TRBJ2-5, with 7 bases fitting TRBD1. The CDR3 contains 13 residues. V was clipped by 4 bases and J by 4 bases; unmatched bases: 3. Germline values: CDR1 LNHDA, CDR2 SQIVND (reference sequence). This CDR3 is CASSRDRGETQYF. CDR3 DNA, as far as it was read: TGTGCCAGTAGTAGGGACAGAGGAGAGACC.

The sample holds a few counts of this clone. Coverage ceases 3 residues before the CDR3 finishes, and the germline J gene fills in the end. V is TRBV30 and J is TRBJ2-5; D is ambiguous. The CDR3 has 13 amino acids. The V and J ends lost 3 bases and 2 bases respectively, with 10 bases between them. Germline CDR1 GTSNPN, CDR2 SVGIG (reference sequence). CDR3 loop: CAWSRPAQETQYF. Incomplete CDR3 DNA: TGTGCCTGGAGCAGGCCGGCACAAGAGACC.

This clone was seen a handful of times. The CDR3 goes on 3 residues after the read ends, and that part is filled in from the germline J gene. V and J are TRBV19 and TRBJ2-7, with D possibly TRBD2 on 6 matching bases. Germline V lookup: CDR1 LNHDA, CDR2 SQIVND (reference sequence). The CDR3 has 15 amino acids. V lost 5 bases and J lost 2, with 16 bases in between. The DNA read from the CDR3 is TGTGCCAGTAGTCCTCCGGCTAGCGAGACCTACGAG. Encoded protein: CASSPPASETYE. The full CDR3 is CASSPPASETYEQYF. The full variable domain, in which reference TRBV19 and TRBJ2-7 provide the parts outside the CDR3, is DGGITQSPKYLFRKEGQNVTLSCEQNLNHDAMYWYRQDPGQGLRLIYYSQIVNDFQKGDIAEGYSVSREKKESFPLTVTSAQKNPTAFYLCASSPPASETYEQYFGPGTRLTVT.

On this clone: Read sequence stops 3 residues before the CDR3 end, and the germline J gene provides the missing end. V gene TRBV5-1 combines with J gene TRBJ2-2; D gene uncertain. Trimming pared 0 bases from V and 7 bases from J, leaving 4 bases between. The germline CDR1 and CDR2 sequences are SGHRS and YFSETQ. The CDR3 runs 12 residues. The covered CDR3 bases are TGCGCCAGCAGCTTGGACATCGGGGAG. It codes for CASSLDIGE. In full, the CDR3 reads CASSLDIGELFF.

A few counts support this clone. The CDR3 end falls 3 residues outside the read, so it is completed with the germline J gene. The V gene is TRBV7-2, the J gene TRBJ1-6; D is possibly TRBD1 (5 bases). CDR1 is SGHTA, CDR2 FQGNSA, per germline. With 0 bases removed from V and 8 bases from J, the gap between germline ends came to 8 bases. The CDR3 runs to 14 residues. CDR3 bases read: TGTGCCAGCAGCTTAGCCGAGGGGTATTCACCC. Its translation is CASSLAEGYSP. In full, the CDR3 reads CASSLAEGYSPLHF.

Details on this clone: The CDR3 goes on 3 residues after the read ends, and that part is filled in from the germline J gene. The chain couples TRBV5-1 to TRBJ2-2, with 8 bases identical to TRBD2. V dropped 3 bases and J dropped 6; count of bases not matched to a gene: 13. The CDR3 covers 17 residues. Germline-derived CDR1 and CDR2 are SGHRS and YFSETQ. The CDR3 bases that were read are TGCGCCAGCAGCTCGGGATTTGCGGGAGGAAGTCCCGGGGAG. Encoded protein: CASSSGFAGGSPGE. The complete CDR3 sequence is CASSSGFAGGSPGELFF.

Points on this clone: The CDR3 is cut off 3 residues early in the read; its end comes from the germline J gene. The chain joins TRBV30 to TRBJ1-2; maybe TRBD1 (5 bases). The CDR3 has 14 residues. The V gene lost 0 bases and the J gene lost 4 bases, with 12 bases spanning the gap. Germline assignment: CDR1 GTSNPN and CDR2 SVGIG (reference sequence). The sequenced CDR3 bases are TGTGCCTGGAGTGTAAGGCGGGGCGGCTATGGC. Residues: CAWSVRRGGYG. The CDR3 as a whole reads CAWSVRRGGYGYTF.

The DNA read from the CDR3 is TGTGCCAGTAGTGCGAGAACTTCTGGGGCCAACGTC. It translates to CASSARTSGANV. The whole CDR3 sequence is CASSARTSGANVLTF. This chain uses TRBV19 with TRBJ2-6; no reliable D call. The read terminates 3 residues ahead of where the CDR3 ends, so the germline J gene completes it. The V end lost 5 bases, the J end lost 1 base, and 9 bases lay between the germline ends. The CDR3 totals 15 residues. Per germline, CDR1 LNHDA and CDR2 SQIVND (reference sequence).

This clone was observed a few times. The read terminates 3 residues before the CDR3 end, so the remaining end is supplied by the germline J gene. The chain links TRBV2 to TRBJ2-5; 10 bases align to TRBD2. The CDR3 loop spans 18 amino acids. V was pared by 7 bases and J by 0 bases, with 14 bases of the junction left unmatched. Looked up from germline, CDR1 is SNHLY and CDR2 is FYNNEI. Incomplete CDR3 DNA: TGTGCCAGCAAGACGGGTCTAGCGGGAGTTCGTGACCAAGAGACC. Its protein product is CASKTGLAGVRDQET. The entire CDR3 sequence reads CASKTGLAGVRDQETQYF.

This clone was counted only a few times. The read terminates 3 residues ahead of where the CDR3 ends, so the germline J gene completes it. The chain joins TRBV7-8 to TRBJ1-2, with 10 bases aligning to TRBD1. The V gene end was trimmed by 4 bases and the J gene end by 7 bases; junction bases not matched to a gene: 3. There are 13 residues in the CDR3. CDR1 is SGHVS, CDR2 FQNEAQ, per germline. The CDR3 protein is CASSSRQGAGYTF. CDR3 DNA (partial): TGTGCCAGCAGCTCCCGACAGGGGGCTGGC.

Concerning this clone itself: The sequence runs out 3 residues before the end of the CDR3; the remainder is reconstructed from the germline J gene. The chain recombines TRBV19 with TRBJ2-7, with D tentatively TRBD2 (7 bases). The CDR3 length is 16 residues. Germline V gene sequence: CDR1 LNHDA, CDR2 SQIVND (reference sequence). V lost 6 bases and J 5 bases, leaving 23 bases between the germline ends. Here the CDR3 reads CASRRWGRGAGDEQYF. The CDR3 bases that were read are TGTGCCAGTAGAAGGTGGGGACGGGGGGCCGGTGACGAG.

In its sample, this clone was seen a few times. The CDR3 spells CASSFDRAQPQHF. The DNA read from the CDR3 is TGTGCCAGCAGCTTCGACAGGGCTCAGCCC. This rearrangement joins TRBV7-2 to TRBJ1-5, with 7 bases matching TRBD1. The sequenced fragment ends 3 residues before the CDR3 boundary, so the rest is inferred from the germline J gene. V shed 3 bases and J 6 bases; nucleotides not matched to a gene: 2. There are 13 residues in the CDR3. The germline V gene encodes CDR1 SGHTA and CDR2 FQGNSA.

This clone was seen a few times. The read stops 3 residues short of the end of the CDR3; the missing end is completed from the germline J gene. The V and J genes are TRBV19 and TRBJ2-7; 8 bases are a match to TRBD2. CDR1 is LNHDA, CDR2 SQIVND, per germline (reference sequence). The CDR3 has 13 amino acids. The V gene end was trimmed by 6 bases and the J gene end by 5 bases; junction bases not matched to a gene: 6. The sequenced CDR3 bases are TGTGCCAGTAGCAAGCGGGAGAACCACGAG. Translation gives CASSKRENHE. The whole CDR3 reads CASSKRENHEQYF. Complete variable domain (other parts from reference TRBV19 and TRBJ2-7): DGGITQSPKYLFRKEGQNVTLSCEQNLNHDAMYWYRQDPGQGLRLIYYSQIVNDFQKGDIAEGYSVSREKKESFPLTVTSAQKNPTAFYLCASSKRENHEQYFGPGTRLTVT.

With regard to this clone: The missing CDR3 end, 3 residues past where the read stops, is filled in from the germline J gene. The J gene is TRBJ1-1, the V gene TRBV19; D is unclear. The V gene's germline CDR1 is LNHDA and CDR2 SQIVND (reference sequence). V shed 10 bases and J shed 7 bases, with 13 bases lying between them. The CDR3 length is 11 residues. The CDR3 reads CAIVSGLEAFF. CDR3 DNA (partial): TGTGCCATCGTATCCGGTCTTGAA.

This CDR3 reads CASSLQLDTEAFF. The sequenced CDR3 bases are TGTGCCAGCTCACTTCAGTTGGACACTGAA. The rearrangement uses TRBV18 and TRBJ1-1; D gene uncertain. From the germline J gene comes the end of the CDR3, since the read stops 3 residues before it. The CDR3 totals 13 residues. From germline, CDR1 is KGHSH and CDR2 LQKENI. Trimming removed 4 bases at V and 3 bases at J, with 9 bases between. The entire variable domain, with the rest obtained from reference TRBV18 and TRBJ1-1, is as follows: NAGVMQNPRHLVRRRGQEARLRCSPMKGHSHVYWYRQLPEEGLKFMVYLQKENIIDESGMPKERFSAEFPKEGPSILRIQQVVRGDSAAYFCASSLQLDTEAFFGQGTRLTVV.

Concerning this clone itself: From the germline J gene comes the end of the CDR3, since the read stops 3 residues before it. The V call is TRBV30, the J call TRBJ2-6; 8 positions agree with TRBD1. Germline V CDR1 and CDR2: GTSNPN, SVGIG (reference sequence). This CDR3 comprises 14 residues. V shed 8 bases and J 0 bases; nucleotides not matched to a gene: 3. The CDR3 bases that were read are TGTGCCCAGGACAGGGCCTCTGGGGCCAACGTC. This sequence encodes CAQDRASGANV. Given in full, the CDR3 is CAQDRASGANVLTF.

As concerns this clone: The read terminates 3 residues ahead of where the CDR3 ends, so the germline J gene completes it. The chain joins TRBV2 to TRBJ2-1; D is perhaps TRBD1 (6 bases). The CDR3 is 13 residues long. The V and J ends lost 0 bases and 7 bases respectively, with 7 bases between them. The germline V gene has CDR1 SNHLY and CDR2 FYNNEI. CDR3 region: CASSEAGQNEQFF. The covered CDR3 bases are TGTGCCAGCAGTGAAGCGGGACAAAATGAG.

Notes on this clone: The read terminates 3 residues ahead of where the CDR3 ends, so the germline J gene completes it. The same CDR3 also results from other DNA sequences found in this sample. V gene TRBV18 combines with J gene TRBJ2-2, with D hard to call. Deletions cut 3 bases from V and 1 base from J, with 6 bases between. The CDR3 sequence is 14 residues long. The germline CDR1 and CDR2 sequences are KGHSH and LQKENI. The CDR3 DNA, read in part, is TGTGCCAGCTCACCCCGACAGAACACCGGGGAG. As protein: CASSPRQNTGE. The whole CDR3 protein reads CASSPRQNTGELFF.

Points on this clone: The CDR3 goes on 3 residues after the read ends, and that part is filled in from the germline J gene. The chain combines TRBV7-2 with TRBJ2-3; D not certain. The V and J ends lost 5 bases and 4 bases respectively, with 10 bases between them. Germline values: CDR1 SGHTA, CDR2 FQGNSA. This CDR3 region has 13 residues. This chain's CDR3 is CASSTAVADTQYF. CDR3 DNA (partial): TGTGCCAGCAGCACGGCGGTCGCAGATACG.

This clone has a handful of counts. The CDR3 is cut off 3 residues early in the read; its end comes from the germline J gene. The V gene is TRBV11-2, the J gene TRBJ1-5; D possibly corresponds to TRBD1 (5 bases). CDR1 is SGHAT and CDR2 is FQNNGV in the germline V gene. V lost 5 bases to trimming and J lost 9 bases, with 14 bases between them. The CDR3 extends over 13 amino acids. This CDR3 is CASSQGGGRPQHF. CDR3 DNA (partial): TGTGCCAGCAGCCAGGGCGGGGGGAGGCCC.